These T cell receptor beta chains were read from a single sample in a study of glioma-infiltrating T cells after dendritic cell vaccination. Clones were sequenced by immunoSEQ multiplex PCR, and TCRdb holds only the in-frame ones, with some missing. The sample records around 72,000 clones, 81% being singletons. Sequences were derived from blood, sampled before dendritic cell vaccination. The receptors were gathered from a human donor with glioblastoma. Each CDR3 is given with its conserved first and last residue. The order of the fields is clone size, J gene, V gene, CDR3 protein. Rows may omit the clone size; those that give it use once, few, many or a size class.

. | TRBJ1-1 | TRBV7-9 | CASVLKGSVNTEAFF
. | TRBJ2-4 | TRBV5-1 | CASSLDAGSRNIQYF
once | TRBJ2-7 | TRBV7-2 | CASSLALGQVYEQYF
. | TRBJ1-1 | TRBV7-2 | CASSPWTGDNTEAFF
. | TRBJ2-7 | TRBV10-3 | CAISDQRGNSYEQYF
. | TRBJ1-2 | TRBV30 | CAWSVGLTGHGYTF
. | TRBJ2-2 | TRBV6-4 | CASSPQGTSPTGELFF
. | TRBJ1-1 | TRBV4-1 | CASSQVRDRGHPEAFF
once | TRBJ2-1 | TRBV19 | CASSWASGGGYNEQFF
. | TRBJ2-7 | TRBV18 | CASSASSYEQYF
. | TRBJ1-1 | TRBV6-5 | CASSPTGELNTEAFF
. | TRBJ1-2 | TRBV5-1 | CASSPLGTGNYGYTF
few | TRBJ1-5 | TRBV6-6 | CASRTENQPQHF
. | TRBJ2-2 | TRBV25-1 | CASSRQGIFAGELFF
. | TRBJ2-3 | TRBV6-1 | CASSEATRLDTQYF
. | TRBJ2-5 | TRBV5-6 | CASSDGLAGGQETQYF
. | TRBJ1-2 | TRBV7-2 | CASSEHWSDGYTF
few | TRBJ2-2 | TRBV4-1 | CASSQVRGSGELFF
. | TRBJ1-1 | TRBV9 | CASSPLRTLGTEAFF
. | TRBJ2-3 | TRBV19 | CASRNTGVTDTQYF
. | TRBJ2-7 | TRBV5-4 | CASSRNRGRISDEQYF
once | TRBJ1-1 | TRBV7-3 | CASSRDREKAFF
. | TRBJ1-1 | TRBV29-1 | CSGRTVNTEAFF
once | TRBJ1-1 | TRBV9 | CASSSLSTGVTNTEAFF
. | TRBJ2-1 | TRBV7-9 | CASSSVLGSAQFF
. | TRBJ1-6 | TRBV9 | CASSVGWDRGASPLHF
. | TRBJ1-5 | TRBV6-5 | CASSEWENQPQHF
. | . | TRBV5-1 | CASSLDSGRGLNEQFF
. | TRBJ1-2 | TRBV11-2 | CASSLLSGNYGYTF
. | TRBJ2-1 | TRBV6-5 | CASSRRGEQFF
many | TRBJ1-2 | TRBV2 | CASTRGEYYGYTF
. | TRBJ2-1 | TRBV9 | CASRPGQGMFYSYNEQFF
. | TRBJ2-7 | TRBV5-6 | CASSFGTGSYEQYF
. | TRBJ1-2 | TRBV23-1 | CASSQSGEMERYTF
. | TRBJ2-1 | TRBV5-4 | CASSLGGGGSYNEQFF
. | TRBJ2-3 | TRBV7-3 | CASSLTGEGQTF
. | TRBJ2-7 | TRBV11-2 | CASSLDPSATELYF
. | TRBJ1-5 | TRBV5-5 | CASSLEVSGGAQHF
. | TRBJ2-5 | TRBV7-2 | CASSLDSAQETQYF
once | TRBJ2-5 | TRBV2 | CASSKTGLETQYF
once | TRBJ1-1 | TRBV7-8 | CASSDGTGKGNTEAFF
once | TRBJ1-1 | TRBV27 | CASSLGQGGFTEAFF
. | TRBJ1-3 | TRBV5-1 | CASSVTGYGNTIYF
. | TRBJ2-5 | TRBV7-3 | CASSFGGQETQYF